What follows describes a single T cell receptor (beta chain). Antigen unknown. This specimen belongs to a study of T cells in localized non-small cell lung cancer. Whole-study results and caveats: Because sequencing included only one region (of the tumor), heterogeneity remains possible.

The data were produced by immunoSEQ multiplex PCR, yet TCRdb's version contains in-frame clones alone and is incomplete. The sample yields about 2,800 clones, roughly a quarter seen once. The CDR3 consists of 15 residues. The germline V gene encodes CDR1 LNHDA and CDR2 SQIVND (reference sequence). V lost 4 bases, J lost 3 bases, and 15 bases lay in between. Sequencing was performed on lung tumor tissue, taken before any cancer treatment. This chain links TRBV19 with TRBJ1-2; maybe TRBD1 (6 bases). The sequence came from a man aged 35-75 years with stage I lung adenocarcinoma. The CDR3 nucleotides read TGTGCCAGTAGTACCCAGGGGAGGGTCGACTATGGCTACACCTTC. Encoded protein: CASSTQGRVDYGYTF.